The present T cell receptor (beta chain) was sequenced within a study of cytomegalovirus exposure and HLA in healthy donors. Study-level points and caveats: Investigators reported fewer than 200 TCR beta chains as tied to cytomegalovirus. Rarity held for most TCR sequences, but there were some public TCRs that occurred in many donors.

The table came from immunoSEQ multiplex PCR; TCRdb's copy has only in-frame clones and leaves some out. The table has approximately 220,000 clones, around nine tenths seen once. About this clone: Its antigen is not identified.

Trimming stripped 3 bases from V and 6 bases from J, with 21 bases between. The CDR3 is 16 amino acids. Germline V gene sequence: CDR1 SGHDN, CDR2 FVKESK. The donors were members of the validation cohort, which comprised about 130 subjects and was separate from the first cohort of about 700 subjects. Input material: PBMCs. The chain has TRBV14 and TRBJ2-7; D is perhaps TRBD2 (5 bases). The TCR sequence derives from a woman under 30 in good health and CMV-seronegative. For the CDR3, the DNA is TGTGCCAGCAGCCACTGGCTTGGAGAGGGAATGAGCGAGCAGTACTTC. This sequence encodes CASSHWLGEGMSEQYF.